This paragraph reports one T cell receptor beta chain. The record originates from a study of patients and donors after allogeneic stem cell transplantation. V was pared by 3 bases and J by 0 bases, with 12 bases between. The germline CDR1 and CDR2 sequences are MNHEY and SVGEGT. The CDR3 length is 17 residues. TCRdb processed the RT-PCR reads anew with MiXCR; each CDR3 protein has one entry. The top ten hold 11% of the sample, which has roughly 230,000 distinct CDR3 sequences, around 14% seen once. This receptor was obtained from a human donor who was either an allogeneic HSCT recipient or a stem cell or donor lymphocyte infusion donor (not recorded which). It is not recorded whose cells these are; they may come from a transplant donor. This chain uses TRBV6-2 or TRBV6-3 with TRBJ2-6; D uncertain. Source material: blood, either unsorted or a sorted T cell fraction (not recorded which). This chain's CDR3 is CASSYGTPDSGANVLTF. CDR3 sequence (DNA): TGTGCCAGCAGTTATGGAACGCCTGACTCTGGGGCCAACGTCCTGACTTTC.